These 26 T cell receptor beta chains were all obtained from the same sample, sequenced in a study of blood T cell repertoires in COVID-19. Sequenced by immunoSEQ multiplex PCR; TCRdb stores in-frame clones only, minus some. The sample yields a few hundred thousand clones, over 75% seen once. Sequenced sample: PBMCs or T cells enriched from blood (not recorded which). These receptors all come from a man aged 35-49 years who had recovered from COVID-19.

This clone appeared once. The V and J genes are TRBV7-8 and TRBJ2-1, with 15 bases that match TRBD2. CDR1 and CDR2 (germline): SGHVS, FQNEAQ. The length of the CDR3 is 19 residues. Unmatched junction bases numbered 15, after V lost 1 base and J lost 11 bases. The CDR3 DNA reads TGTGCCAGCAGCTTAGACACCACCCAGGGACTAGCGGGAGGTATTCAGCAGTTCTTC. It translates to CASSLDTTQGLAGGIQQFF. Together with reference TRBV7-8 and TRBJ2-1, the CDR3 gives the full variable domain: GAGVSQSPRYKVAKRGQDVALRCDPISGHVSLFWYQQALGQGPEFLTYFQNEAQLDKSGLPSDRFFAERPEGSVSTLKIQRTQQEDSAVYLCASSLDTTQGLAGGIQQFFGPGTRLTVL.

V usage is TRBV6-4 and J usage is TRBJ1-1; the D is unclear. Germline V gene data show CDR1 as MRHNA and CDR2 as SNTAGT. The CDR3 is 13 amino acids. The ends were cut back, 4 bases at V and 1 base at J, with 7 bases in the middle. The CDR3 DNA follows: TGTGCCAGCAGTGGGAGCGGGAACACTGAAGCTTTCTTT. Its translation is CASSGSGNTEAFF.

The gene calls are TRBV24-1 and TRBJ1-4, with TRBD1 matching over 7 bases. CDR1 is KGHDR, CDR2 SFDVKD, per germline. CDR3 size: 18 residues. V lost 4 bases, J lost 0 bases, and 10 bases stayed unmatched. DNA for the CDR3: TGTGCCACCAGTGACGAACGTGGGACAGCAGCAACTAATGAAAAACTGTTTTTT. This codes for CATSDERGTAATNEKLFF.

V usage is TRBV5-1 and J usage is TRBJ2-2; D is perhaps TRBD2 (6 bases). Looked up from germline, CDR1 is SGHRS and CDR2 is YFSETQ. V lost 7 bases and J 5 bases, leaving 15 bases between the germline ends. The CDR3 is 14 residues long. The CDR3 protein is CASGRGGSTGELFF. Written as DNA, the CDR3 is TGCGCCAGCGGGCGGGGAGGATCTACCGGGGAGCTGTTTTTT.

The rearrangement joins TRBV7-9 to TRBJ1-1; TRBD1 aligns across 9 bases. The CDR3 sequence is 15 residues long. The V gene end was trimmed by 10 bases and the J gene end by 1 base; junction bases not matched to a gene: 10. Germline CDR1 SEHNR, CDR2 FQNEAQ (reference sequence). CDR3 region: CATPGDRAKNTEAFF. The DNA for the CDR3 is TGTGCCACCCCAGGGGACAGGGCGAAGAACACTGAAGCTTTCTTT.

The chain combines TRBV6-5 with TRBJ1-6, with D maybe TRBD1 (6 bases). V lost 5 bases and J lost 6, with 14 bases in between. Looked up from germline, CDR1 is MNHEY and CDR2 is SVGAGI. The CDR3 length is 15 residues. The CDR3 bases are TGTGCCAGCAGTACGGACAGCCACCTTAATTCACCCCTCCACTTT. Its protein is CASSTDSHLNSPLHF.

About this clone: This CDR3 is also generated by other DNA sequences in the sample. V is TRBV18 and J is TRBJ1-2; 7 positions match TRBD1. Looked up from germline, CDR1 is KGHSH and CDR2 is LQKENI. The CDR3 runs to 13 residues. V lost 5 bases to trimming and J lost 3 bases; unmatched junction nucleotides: 3. Written as DNA, the CDR3 is TGTGCCAGCTCAACCGGGACAGACTATGGCTACACCTTC. Amino acid sequence: CASSTGTDYGYTF.

The rearrangement joins TRBV4-2 to TRBJ1-1; the D is unclear. There are 14 residues in the CDR3. Germline values: CDR1 LGHNA, CDR2 YNFKEQ. Trimming shortened V by 0 bases and J by 8 bases, and 13 bases separated the two germline ends. In nucleotides, the CDR3 is TGTGCCAGCAGCCAAGAAGGTTCGGGAGTGGAAGCTTTCTTT. Its translation: CASSQEGSGVEAFF.

The rearrangement joins TRBV29-1 to TRBJ2-2; 8 positions agree with TRBD1. CDR1 and CDR2 (germline): SQVTM, ANQGSEA. V lost 4 bases, J lost 7 bases, and 5 bases stayed unmatched. This CDR3 is 13 amino acids long. The DNA of the CDR3 is TGCAGCGTTGTACAGGGGGGAGTCGGGGAGCTGTTTTTT. Translation: CSVVQGGVGELFF.

J is TRBJ1-2 and V is TRBV7-3, with TRBD1 matching 9 bases. The germline gives CDR1 SGHTA, CDR2 FQGTGA. The CDR3 runs to 14 residues. V was pared by 5 bases and J by 4 bases, with 5 bases of the junction left unmatched. The DNA of the CDR3 is TGTGCCAGCAGCCCCGGGACAGGGCGCTATGGCTACACCTTC. Protein product: CASSPGTGRYGYTF.

The gene calls are TRBV7-9 and TRBJ2-2; D call uncertain. Per the germline V gene, CDR1 is SEHNR and CDR2 is FQNEAQ (reference sequence). The ends were cut back, 4 bases at V and 2 bases at J, with 14 bases in the middle. The CDR3 is 16 amino acids. The CDR3: CASSSPSTVNTGELFF. The CDR3 bases are TGTGCCAGCAGCTCACCAAGTACTGTTAACACCGGGGAGCTGTTTTTT.

This clone is a singleton in its sample. V usage is TRBV2 and J usage is TRBJ2-7; 8 nucleotides align to TRBD2. With V trimmed by 6 bases and J by 4 bases, 17 bases remained unmatched. CDR3 length: 17 amino acids. Germline CDR1 and CDR2: SNHLY and FYNNEI. CDR3 nucleotide sequence: TGTGCCAGCAGGGGCACTTACGAGCGGGAGACCCGATACGAGCAGTACTTC. Protein sequence: CASRGTYERETRYEQYF.

V and J are TRBV25-1 and TRBJ2-7; perhaps TRBD1 as D (6 bases). The ends were cut back, 1 base at V and 0 bases at J, with 10 bases in the middle. The CDR3 covers 15 residues. CDR1 and CDR2 (germline): MGHDK, SYGVNS. DNA for the CDR3: TGTGCCAGCAGTGAATCCGGGACATTCTCCTACGAGCAGTACTTC. Translated: CASSESGTFSYEQYF.

J is TRBJ1-4 and V is TRBV30, with 7 bases fitting TRBD1. This CDR3 has 14 amino acids. Trimming cost V 3 bases and J 7 bases; bases outside gene matches: 8. Germline CDR1 and CDR2: GTSNPN and SVGIG (reference sequence). The CDR3 DNA reads as TGTGCCTGGAGCTCAACAGGGGTCCCTGAAAAACTGTTTTTT. This encodes CAWSSTGVPEKLFF.

The V call is TRBV19, the J call TRBJ1-2; no reliable D call. CDR1 and CDR2 (germline): LNHDA, SQIVND (reference sequence). Trimming pared 0 bases from V and 0 bases from J, leaving 14 bases between. The CDR3 is 17 residues long. CDR3 sequence (DNA): TGTGCCAGTAGTATAGATATAGGAGCGAGCGCTAACTATGGCTACACCTTC. This gives the protein CASSIDIGASANYGYTF.

The V call is TRBV5-1, the J call TRBJ1-2, with D possibly matching TRBD1 (6 bases). The CDR3 is made up of 17 amino acids. CDR1 is SGHRS, CDR2 YFSETQ, per germline. Trimming shortened V by 5 bases and J by 6 bases, and 26 bases separated the two germline ends. For the CDR3, the DNA is TGCGCCAGCAGAGACCCTTTAACGGACAGATCCCTAAATGGCTACACCTTC. Its translation is CASRDPLTDRSLNGYTF.

J is TRBJ2-7 and V is TRBV5-5; 8 nucleotides agree with TRBD2. The CDR3 is 14 amino acids. V lost 3 bases and J lost 4; bases outside the gene matches: 6. CDR1 and CDR2 (germline): SGHKS, YYEKEE (reference sequence). CDR3 amino acids: CASSYGLAGYEQYF. CDR3 nucleotide sequence: TGTGCCAGCAGCTACGGGTTAGCGGGGTACGAGCAGTACTTC.

This clone was counted a single time. This CDR3 reads CASSWTGAGETQYF. CDR3 in DNA: TGTGCCAGCAGCTGGACAGGGGCGGGGGAGACCCAGTACTTC. The rearrangement uses TRBV5-5 and TRBJ2-5; 9 nucleotides align to TRBD1. V gave up 3 bases and J gave up 5 bases; unmatched junction bases: 5. The CDR3 totals 14 residues. Germline values: CDR1 SGHKS, CDR2 YYEKEE (reference sequence).

The chain carries TRBV7-2 and TRBJ1-2; TRBD1 might be the D (6 bases). Deletions cut 2 bases from V and 6 bases from J, with 16 bases between. Germline V CDR1 and CDR2: SGHTA, FQGNSA. The CDR3 length is 15 residues. The CDR3 loop reads CASSLWAGVEDGYTF. CDR3 sequence (DNA): TGTGCCAGCAGCTTATGGGCAGGGGTTGAAGATGGCTACACCTTC. Full variable domain (missing parts from reference TRBV7-2 and TRBJ1-2): GAGVSQSPSNKVTEKGKDVELRCDPISGHTALYWYRQSLGQGLEFLIYFQGNSAPDKSGLPSDRFSAERTGGSVSTLTIQRTQQEDSAVYLCASSLWAGVEDGYTFGSGTRLTVV.

The gene calls are TRBV30 and TRBJ1-3; D unclear. The CDR3 runs to 16 residues. V was cut by 2 bases and J by 0 bases, with 14 bases left in between. The germline V gene encodes CDR1 GTSNPN and CDR2 SVGIG (reference sequence). CDR3 sequence (DNA): TGTGCCTGGAGTCCCTGGGCATTTAGCTCTGGAAACACCATATATTTT. Protein: CAWSPWAFSSGNTIYF.

The DNA for the CDR3 is TGTGCCATCAGTGAGTCGATAGTCAGGGGGGGCAATCAGCCCCAGCATTTT. Protein sequence: CAISESIVRGGNQPQHF. The chain uses TRBV10-3 and TRBJ1-5; the match to TRBD1 covers 7 bases. Germline-derived CDR1 and CDR2 are ENHRY and SYGVKD. The CDR3 is made up of 17 amino acids. Losses at the gene ends were 0 bases for V and 2 bases for J; bases not matched to a gene: 7.

The chain joins TRBV12-5 to TRBJ1-1, with D perhaps TRBD1 (5 bases). The germline CDR1 and CDR2 sequences are LGHNT and FRNRAP. This CDR3 region has 16 residues. The V end lost 4 bases, the J end lost 2 bases, and 17 bases lay between the germline ends. CDR3 protein: CASGSLLQGLNTEAFF. In DNA form, the CDR3 reads TGTGCTAGTGGTTCCCTCCTTCAGGGACTTAACACTGAAGCTTTCTTT.

The genes are TRBV14 and TRBJ1-2; no clear D. The CDR3 is 13 amino acids. Germline values: CDR1 SGHDN, CDR2 FVKESK. Trimming shortened V by 5 bases and J by 0 bases, and 7 bases separated the two germline ends. The CDR3 nucleotides read TGTGCCAGCAGCGCTAGCGCTAACTATGGCTACACCTTC. Translation gives CASSASANYGYTF.

The V call is TRBV5-5, the J call TRBJ1-5; 10 nucleotides match TRBD1. From germline, CDR1 is SGHKS and CDR2 YYEKEE (reference sequence). Trimming removed 3 bases from V and 5 bases from J; junction bases left unmatched: 5. This CDR3 is built from 15 residues. CDR3 DNA sequence: TGTGCCAGCAGCTCTCGACAGGGGGCTTATCAGCCCCAGCATTTT. Translating gives CASSSRQGAYQPQHF.

The rearrangement joins TRBV27 to TRBJ2-1; TRBD2 agrees at 7 bases. This CDR3 is 15 amino acids long. Germline V lookup: CDR1 MNHEY, CDR2 SMNVEV (reference sequence). The V segment lost 5 bases and the J segment 2 bases; nucleotides outside the gene matches: 6. The CDR3 here is CASSVAGDPYNEQFF. CDR3 in DNA: TGTGCCAGCAGTGTCGCGGGAGATCCCTACAATGAGCAGTTCTTC.

The J gene is TRBJ1-5, the V gene TRBV2; D uncertain. Germline V gene data show CDR1 as SNHLY and CDR2 as FYNNEI. V dropped 6 bases and J dropped 0 bases, with 6 bases sitting between them. The CDR3 is 13 residues long. CDR3 protein: CASRADSNQPQHF. CDR3 sequence (DNA): TGTGCCAGCAGAGCTGATAGCAATCAGCCCCAGCATTTT.